These T cell receptor beta chains were read from a single sample in a study of OX40 agonist ivuxolimab in advanced cancers. Clones were read by immunoSEQ multiplex PCR, and TCRdb kept only the in-frame ones, dropping some. The sample has 50,000 or so clones; 75% to 95% are singletons. This specimen consisted of CD4+ or CD8+ T cells sorted from blood, obtained in a trial of the OX40 agonist ivuxolimab. The receptors originated from an adult with an advanced solid tumor such as melanoma, head and neck, liver or kidney cancer. Both conserved end residues are part of each CDR3.

v_call	j_call	cdr3_length	cdr3_aa
TRBV13	TRBJ1-6	15	CASSLVQGGSSPLHF
TRBV19	TRBJ2-3	15	CASSDWGANTDTQYF
TRBV30	TRBJ1-4	11	CAWATGIELFF
TRBV4-2	TRBJ2-3	19	CASSQDLTRGQGMSDTQYF
TRBV6-5	TRBJ1-1	16	CASSYRIPGGNAEAFF
TRBV2	TRBJ2-2	16	CASSENSGWFKGELFF
TRBV4-1	TRBJ2-7	11	CASSQGNEQYF
TRBV27	TRBJ2-1	16	CASNQNGGGRKNEQFF
TRBV7-3	TRBJ2-3	16	CASSSGIGRVTDTQYF
TRBV11-2	TRBJ1-3	15	CASSFRGTSADTIYF
TRBV7-9	TRBJ1-1	16	CASSSPLTSGVAEAFF
TRBV19	TRBJ2-1	18	CATKRSPLTSGGYNEQFF
TRBV4-3	TRBJ1-4	17	CASSQYFSGSYNEKLFF
TRBV6-6	TRBJ1-1	14	CASSYRDMNTEAFF
TRBV6-5	TRBJ2-5	16	CASSYSGDRLAETQYF
TRBV5-4	TRBJ1-3	13	CASSWSPGNTIYF
TRBV7-9	TRBJ2-5	17	CASSLAQLGQGQETQYF
TRBV27	TRBJ2-7	12	CASFSSSYEQYF